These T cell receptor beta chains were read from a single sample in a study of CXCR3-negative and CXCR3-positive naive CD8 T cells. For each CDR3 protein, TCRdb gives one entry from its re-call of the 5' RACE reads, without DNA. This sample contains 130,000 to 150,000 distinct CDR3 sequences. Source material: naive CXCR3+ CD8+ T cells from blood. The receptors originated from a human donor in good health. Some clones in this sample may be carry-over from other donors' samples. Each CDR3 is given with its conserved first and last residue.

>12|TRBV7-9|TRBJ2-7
CASSTSSGEQYF
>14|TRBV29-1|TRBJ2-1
CSVAGQGRENEQFF
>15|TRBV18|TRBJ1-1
CASSPPPGIGTEAFF
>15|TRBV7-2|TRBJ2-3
CASSLARRTTDTQYF
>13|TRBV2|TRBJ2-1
CASSPYIDNEQFF
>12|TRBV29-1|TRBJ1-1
CSVERGNTEAFF
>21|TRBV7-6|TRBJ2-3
CASSLPLLIAQRGGQTDTQYF
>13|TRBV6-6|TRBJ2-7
CASSYTDRDEQYF
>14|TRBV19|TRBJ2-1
CASSKTGEHNEQFF
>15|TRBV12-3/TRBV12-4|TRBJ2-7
CASSPGGPIPGEQYF
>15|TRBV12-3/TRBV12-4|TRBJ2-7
CASSRPGLALHEQYF
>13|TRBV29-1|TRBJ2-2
CSVEDGNTGELFF